Each of the 28 T cell receptor beta chains below was sequenced from the same sample in a study of T cell changes during pregnancy in multiple sclerosis. Clones were sequenced by immunoSEQ multiplex PCR, and TCRdb holds only the in-frame ones, with some missing. The table has about 29,000 clones, over 80% seen once. The sequenced sample was CD8+ T cells from peripheral blood mononuclear cells, obtained before pregnancy. These receptors originate from a female donor with multiple sclerosis, enrolled in a pregnancy study.

The chain combines TRBV7-6 with TRBJ2-5; 8 bases line up with TRBD1. Germline loops: CDR1 SGHVS, CDR2 FNYEAQ. The CDR3 extends over 14 amino acids. The ends lost 4 bases at V and 1 base at J; junction bases unmatched: 2. The CDR3 DNA follows: TGTGCCAGCAGCTCCGGGACAGGCCAAGAGACCCAGTACTTC. Translated: CASSSGTGQETQYF.

The chain uses TRBV29-1 and TRBJ2-2; TRBD2 matches 8 bases. The junction had 8 bases not matched to a gene; V was cut back by 4 bases and J by 4 bases. Germline V gene lookup returns CDR1 SQVTM and CDR2 ANQGSEA. The length of the CDR3 is 15 residues. The chain's CDR3 is CSVAGGALLTGELFF. CDR3 DNA: TGCAGCGTTGCGGGGGGGGCGCTACTCACCGGGGAGCTGTTTTTT.

CDR3 protein: CASSPGLAGGNEQFF. CDR3 in DNA: TGTGCCAGTAGTCCAGGACTAGCGGGGGGGAATGAGCAGTTCTTC. This chain joins TRBV19 and TRBJ2-1, with 15 bases lining up with TRBD2. Germline lookup yields CDR1 LNHDA and CDR2 SQIVND (reference sequence). The junction had 3 bases not matched to a gene; V was cut back by 5 bases and J by 7 bases. The CDR3 extends over 15 amino acids.

This clone is termed medium-sized. The chain joins TRBV6-4 to TRBJ2-3; TRBD2 agrees at 8 bases. This CDR3 has 15 amino acids. Trimming at V came to 5 bases and at J to 1 base, leaving 5 bases not matched to a gene. Germline CDR1 reads MRHNA; CDR2 reads SNTAGT. CDR3 in amino acids: CASSPAGGGTDTQYF. The CDR3 DNA follows: TGTGCCAGCAGTCCCGCGGGAGGAGGCACAGATACGCAGTATTTT.

The J gene is TRBJ2-1, the V gene TRBV9; a possible D gene is TRBD1 (6 bases). V was clipped by 0 bases and J by 6 bases, with 13 bases between them. Germline assignment: CDR1 SGDLS and CDR2 YYNGEE. The CDR3 is 15 residues long. CDR3: CASSVDWTAINEQFF. The CDR3 DNA reads TGTGCCAGCAGCGTAGACTGGACAGCTATCAATGAGCAGTTCTTC.

The chain couples TRBV5-6 to TRBJ2-7, with 7 bases that match TRBD1. V gave up 2 bases and J gave up 4 bases; unmatched junction bases: 6. The CDR3 has 14 residues. Per germline, CDR1 SGHDT and CDR2 YYEEEE. The CDR3 DNA sequence: TGTGCCAGCAGCTTAGGGGACAGCGGATACGAGCAGTACTTC. Translation gives CASSLGDSGYEQYF. The whole variable domain, filled in from reference TRBV5-6 and TRBJ2-7, reads DAGVTQSPTHLIKTRGQQVTLRCSPKSGHDTVSWYQQALGQGPQFIFQYYEEEERQRGNFPDRFSGHQFPNYSSELNVNALLLGDSALYLCASSLGDSGYEQYFGPGTRLTVT.

This clone turned up a few times. The chain carries TRBV19 and TRBJ1-5; 7 bases agree with TRBD1. With V trimmed by 6 bases and J by 9 bases, 14 bases remained unmatched. Germline V gives CDR1 LNHDA, CDR2 SQIVND (reference sequence). The CDR3 extends over 15 amino acids. CDR3 DNA: TGTGCCAGTAGCGTGACAGGGCCCAGTCTGGGGCCCCAGCATTTT. Protein sequence: CASSVTGPSLGPQHF.

A single count supports this clone. V and J are TRBV6-6 and TRBJ1-4; TRBD1 agrees at 9 bases. V dropped 10 bases and J dropped 5; count of bases not matched to a gene: 5. This CDR3 has 13 residues. Germline CDR1 reads MNHNY; CDR2 reads SVGAGI (reference sequence). CDR3 DNA: TGTGCCACCCGGGACAGGGAGAATGAAAAACTGTTTTTT. Its protein product is CATRDRENEKLFF.

The chain carries TRBV30 and TRBJ2-5, with 11 nucleotides matching TRBD2. The CDR3 runs to 16 residues. The germline V gene encodes CDR1 GTSNPN and CDR2 SVGIG (reference sequence). V lost 0 bases, J lost 3 bases, and 6 bases stayed unmatched. In DNA, the CDR3 is TGTGCCTGGAGTGTACTAGCGGGAGTTGGGGAAGAGACCCAGTACTTC. The encoded protein is CAWSVLAGVGEETQYF.

The V gene is TRBV10-3, the J gene TRBJ2-7; possibly TRBD2 for D (5 bases). CDR1 and CDR2 (germline): ENHRY, SYGVKD. CDR3 size: 15 residues. Trimming removed 3 bases from V and 0 bases from J, with 12 bases in between. The chain's CDR3 is CAISDGSEPSYEQYF. Here the CDR3 DNA reads TGTGCCATCAGTGACGGTAGCGAACCCTCCTACGAGCAGTACTTC.

This chain links TRBV4-3 with TRBJ2-7, with TRBD2 matching 7 bases. The CDR3 has 16 amino acids. Germline assignment: CDR1 LGHNA and CDR2 YSLEER. With 1 base clipped from V and 3 bases from J, the junction kept 9 bases outside the gene matches. CDR3 in DNA: TGCGCCAGCAGCCAAGGAGTGGGCGGGAGCTACTACGAGCAGTACTTC. This encodes CASSQGVGGSYYEQYF.

The V call is TRBV29-1, the J call TRBJ2-7, with D possibly matching TRBD1 (6 bases). The CDR3 spans 15 residues. Germline V gene sequence: CDR1 SQVTM, CDR2 ANQGSEA. Trimming took 7 bases from V and 0 from J, leaving 19 bases between them. As DNA, the CDR3 is TGCAGCGCGGGGTGGACAGACGTTTCCTCCTACGAGCAGTACTTC. Its protein product is CSAGWTDVSSYEQYF.

The V and J genes are TRBV6-9 and TRBJ1-1, with 11 bases lining up with TRBD1. The junction had 2 bases not matched to a gene; V was cut back by 4 bases and J by 4 bases. The germline V gene has CDR1 MNHGY and CDR2 SVAAGI. The CDR3 spans 14 residues. In DNA, the CDR3 is TGTGCCAGCAGTTCCGGGACAGGGGGCACTGAAGCTTTCTTT. The encoded protein is CASSSGTGGTEAFF.

V usage is TRBV6-6 and J usage is TRBJ2-5; D perhaps matches TRBD2 (6 bases). From germline, CDR1 is MNHNY and CDR2 SVGAGI (reference sequence). This CDR3 comprises 16 residues. V lost 6 bases, J lost 5 bases, and 22 bases lay in between. The CDR3 DNA sequence: TGTGCCAGCAGAACCATAGCGGTCCCCGGTGGGGAGACCCAGTACTTC. Protein sequence: CASRTIAVPGGETQYF.

This chain links TRBV10-3 with TRBJ2-7; TRBD1 might be the D (6 bases). Germline V gene sequence: CDR1 ENHRY, CDR2 SYGVKD. This CDR3 is 13 amino acids long. The V end lost 2 bases, the J end lost 6 bases, and 11 bases lay between the germline ends. The CDR3 coding sequence is TGTGCCATCAGTGAGAATCAGGGGCTCGAGCAGTACTTC. Its translation is CAISENQGLEQYF.

The chain links TRBV4-2 to TRBJ2-7, with TRBD2 matching over 11 bases. The CDR3 is 15 residues long. CDR1 and CDR2 (germline): LGHNA, YNFKEQ. V lost 4 bases, J lost 2 bases, and 4 bases stayed unmatched. The CDR3 sequence: CASSRTSGRPYEQYF. CDR3 coding DNA: TGTGCCAGCAGCCGCACTAGCGGGAGACCCTACGAGCAGTACTTC.

This chain uses TRBV10-3 with TRBJ2-2, with 7 nucleotides matching TRBD1. The CDR3 loop spans 15 amino acids. Trimming removed 7 bases from V and 5 bases from J; junction bases left unmatched: 10. Germline CDR1 and CDR2: ENHRY and SYGVKD. The CDR3 here is CAINRGVFTTGELFF. DNA of the CDR3: TGTGCCATCAACAGGGGTGTTTTTACTACCGGGGAGCTGTTTTTT.

V usage is TRBV7-9 and J usage is TRBJ2-1; 10 positions agree with TRBD2. Per the germline V gene, CDR1 is SEHNR and CDR2 is FQNEAQ (reference sequence). The CDR3 covers 16 residues. J lost 8 bases, V lost 4 bases, and 11 bases had no gene match. This CDR3 is CASSSIGAGGPYEQFF. CDR3 bases: TGTGCCAGCAGCTCCATAGGAGCGGGAGGGCCGTATGAGCAGTTCTTC.

This clone was detected only once. The V gene is TRBV4-2, the J gene TRBJ1-4; 9 bases fit TRBD1. Germline V gene data show CDR1 as LGHNA and CDR2 as YNFKEQ. This CDR3 spans 16 amino acids. V shed 2 bases and J 7 bases; nucleotides not matched to a gene: 8. The CDR3 nucleotides are TGTGCCAGCAGCCAACCCCACAGGGGGCTAGGTGAAAAACTGTTTTTT. This translates into CASSQPHRGLGEKLFF.

V gene TRBV28 combines with J gene TRBJ2-7, with 12 bases matching TRBD2. The V and J ends lost 6 bases and 6 bases, in that order; junction bases with no gene match: 6. CDR1 is MDHEN and CDR2 is SYDVKM in the germline V gene. There are 14 residues in the CDR3. The DNA for the CDR3 is TGTGCCAGCAGCTTACTAGCGGGAGGCGTCGAGCAGTACTTC. It translates to CASSLLAGGVEQYF.

This chain uses TRBV2 with TRBJ2-7; D is perhaps TRBD2 (5 bases). The CDR3 loop spans 13 amino acids. Germline CDR1 is SNHLY and CDR2 is FYNNEI. The V end lost 10 bases, the J end lost 0 bases, and 13 bases lay between the germline ends. CDR3 DNA sequence: TGTGCCACCGCGTTTGGGAGCTCCTACGAGCAGTACTTC. It codes for CATAFGSSYEQYF.

V is TRBV6-1 and J is TRBJ2-2; D may be TRBD1 (6 bases). The CDR3 runs 14 residues. The germline gives CDR1 MNHNS, CDR2 SASEGT. V was shortened by 8 bases and J by 3 bases, with 13 bases between the two germline ends. CDR3 sequence (DNA): TGTGCCAGCGATGAGGGGACACACACCGGGGAGCTGTTTTTT. It encodes CASDEGTHTGELFF.

This chain uses TRBV18 with TRBJ1-2; TRBD1 matches 9 bases. The CDR3 is made up of 17 amino acids. The germline V gene encodes CDR1 KGHSH and CDR2 LQKENI. V trimming: 4 bases; J trimming: 2 bases; junction bases outside the gene matches: 11. The CDR3 DNA sequence: TGTGCCAGCTCACTATCCGGGACAGGGAATCGAAACTATGGCTACACCTTC. This translates into CASSLSGTGNRNYGYTF.

The chain employs TRBV27 and TRBJ2-7, with unresolved D. The CDR3 runs to 11 residues. Germline V gives CDR1 MNHEY, CDR2 SMNVEV (reference sequence). Trimming cost V 5 bases and J 5 bases, with 7 bases left between them. CDR3 residues: CASSQANEQYF. The CDR3 bases are TGTGCCAGCAGTCAGGCCAACGAGCAGTACTTC.

The CDR3 loop reads CASSGEPGGLSYEQYF. The CDR3 nucleotides read TGTGCCAGCAGCGGGGAACCGGGAGGGCTATCCTACGAGCAGTACTTC. V usage is TRBV13 and J usage is TRBJ2-7, with TRBD2 matching over 8 bases. Looked up from germline, CDR1 is PRHDT and CDR2 is FYEKMQ (reference sequence). CDR3 size: 16 residues. J lost 1 base, V lost 5 bases, and 10 bases had no gene match. Combining the CDR3 with reference TRBV13 and TRBJ2-7 gives the whole variable domain AAGVIQSPRHLIKEKRETATLKCYPIPRHDTVYWYQQGPGQDPQFLISFYEKMQSDKGSIPDRFSAQQFSDYHSELNMSSLELGDSALYFCASSGEPGGLSYEQYFGPGTRLTVT.

The V call is TRBV11-2, the J call TRBJ2-7, with D possibly TRBD1 on 5 matching bases. CDR1 SGHAT and CDR2 FQNNGV come from the germline V gene. This CDR3 has 15 amino acids. Trimming cost V 4 bases and J 0 bases, with 13 bases left between them. The DNA of the CDR3 is TGTGCCAGCAGCTACGACAGTGACCTCTCCTACGAGCAGTACTTC. Translating it yields CASSYDSDLSYEQYF.

This rearrangement joins TRBV6-4 to TRBJ2-3, with 9 bases fitting TRBD2. V was clipped by 4 bases and J by 0 bases; unmatched bases: 5. The CDR3 is 16 residues long. Germline V CDR1 and CDR2: MRHNA, SNTAGT. The CDR3 nucleotides are TGTGCCAGCAGTGCCGAAGCGGGAGGAAGCACAGATACGCAGTATTTT. Its translation: CASSAEAGGSTDTQYF.

This rearrangement joins TRBV5-4 to TRBJ1-2; perhaps TRBD1 as D (6 bases). The CDR3 is made up of 14 amino acids. Germline V gene lookup returns CDR1 SGHNT and CDR2 YYREEE (reference sequence). The V and J ends lost 0 bases and 3 bases respectively, with 9 bases between them. CDR3 DNA sequence: TGTGCCAGCAGCTTGGACAGGGCGCACTATGGCTACACCTTC. This gives the protein CASSLDRAHYGYTF.